These 21 T cell receptor beta chains were all obtained from the same sample, sequenced in a study of blood T cell repertoires in COVID-19. The data were produced by immunoSEQ multiplex PCR, yet TCRdb's version contains in-frame clones alone and is incomplete. Here the sample spans around 140,000 clones, approximately 87% being singletons. Material for sequencing was peripheral blood. These receptors originate from a woman in her forties or fifties with active or convalescent COVID-19.

The CDR3 region has the DNA TGTGCCAGCAGCCATGACAGACAGGCAACTAATGAAAAACTGTTTTTT. Translation: CASSHDRQATNEKLFF. The rearrangement links TRBV3-1 (or the pseudogene TRBV3-2) to TRBJ1-4; TRBD1 is a possible D gene (6 bases). The V end lost 3 bases, the J end lost 0 bases, and 11 bases lay between the germline ends. Germline assignment: CDR1 LGHDT and CDR2 YNNKEL (reference sequence). The CDR3 has 16 residues.

V gene TRBV27 combines with J gene TRBJ2-5; 7 bases line up with TRBD1. After removal of 2 bases from V and 1 base from J, the junction contained 7 bases not matched to a gene. CDR3 length equals 16 residues. Germline V CDR1 and CDR2: MNHEY, SMNVEV (reference sequence). For the CDR3, the DNA is TGTGCCAGCAGTTTAGGGGCCGGGACAGCCCAAGAGACCCAGTACTTC. Amino acids: CASSLGAGTAQETQYF.

DNA of the CDR3: TGTGCCAGCAGCTTATGGACTAGCGGGAGTTTGGAGGAGACCCAGTACTTC. As protein: CASSLWTSGSLEETQYF. The chain is built from TRBV7-2 and TRBJ2-5, with 13 bases aligning to TRBD2. The CDR3 runs to 17 residues. CDR1 and CDR2 from the germline V gene are SGHTA and FQGNSA. J was trimmed by 5 bases and V by 2 bases; bases with no gene match: 8.

The V gene is TRBV5-1, the J gene TRBJ2-7; D is uncertain. The CDR3 loop spans 14 amino acids. Deletions cut 7 bases from V and 3 bases from J, with 17 bases between. CDR1 is SGHRS, CDR2 YFSETQ, per germline. The CDR3 DNA is TGCGCCAGCCACTATACTCGTTTCTTCTACGAGCAGTACTTC. Its translation is CASHYTRFFYEQYF.

The V call is TRBV18, the J call TRBJ1-1; 8 bases are shared with TRBD1. V dropped 3 bases and J dropped 6; count of bases not matched to a gene: 12. The CDR3 spans 16 residues. Germline V gene sequence: CDR1 KGHSH, CDR2 LQKENI. The CDR3 coding sequence is TGTGCCAGCTCACCCGGACAGGGACCTACCCATTCTGAAGCTTTCTTT. Translating gives CASSPGQGPTHSEAFF. Filled out from reference TRBV18 and TRBJ1-1, the complete variable domain reads NAGVMQNPRHLVRRRGQEARLRCSPMKGHSHVYWYRQLPEEGLKFMVYLQKENIIDESGMPKERFSAEFPKEGPSILRIQQVVRGDSAAYFCASSPGQGPTHSEAFFGQGTRLTVV.

This sequence joins TRBV5-1 and TRBJ1-4; D perhaps matches TRBD1 (5 bases). The V gene lost 3 bases and the J gene lost 3 bases, with 9 bases spanning the gap. The CDR3 contains 14 residues. Germline-derived CDR1 and CDR2 are SGHRS and YFSETQ. The CDR3 nucleotides read TGCGCCAGCAGCTACGGGACTCCTAATGAAAAACTGTTTTTT. Protein product: CASSYGTPNEKLFF.

The chain links TRBV11-3 to TRBJ1-1; 7 bases line up with TRBD1. Germline CDR1 is SGHNT and CDR2 is YENEEA. Germline trimming cut 5 bases from V and 0 bases from J; bases unmatched to any gene: 6. The length of the CDR3 is 15 residues. CDR3 coding DNA: TGTGCCAGCAGCCCTCGGGACAGCATGAACACTGAAGCTTTCTTT. Amino acid sequence: CASSPRDSMNTEAFF.

V and J are TRBV19 and TRBJ1-2, with D unclear. The germline V and J ends were trimmed by 6 bases and 0 bases, with 11 bases remaining between them. This CDR3 contains 14 residues. The germline CDR1 and CDR2 sequences are LNHDA and SQIVND (reference sequence). The DNA for the CDR3 is TGTGCCAGTAGCCTGCGGGTTTCTAACTATGGCTACACCTTC. It is translated as CASSLRVSNYGYTF.

This chain connects TRBV28 to TRBJ1-2; no clear D gene. Trimming removed 3 bases at V and 8 bases at J, with 22 bases between. CDR3 length: 16 residues. From germline, CDR1 is MDHEN and CDR2 SYDVKM. The chain's CDR3 is CASSLVPGEIVKGYTF. In nucleotides, the CDR3 is TGTGCCAGCAGTTTGGTTCCTGGGGAGATAGTGAAGGGCTACACCTTC.

A single count supports this clone. J is TRBJ1-2 and V is TRBV20-1, with D hard to call. V was shortened by 0 bases and J by 5 bases, with 4 bases between the two germline ends. In germline, CDR1 is DFQATT, CDR2 SNEGSKA (reference sequence). The CDR3 covers 11 residues. DNA of the CDR3: TGCAGTGCTAGAGAACAGTATGGCTACACCTTC. Translated, it gives CSAREQYGYTF.

This chain joins TRBV30 and TRBJ2-3; 14 nucleotides agree with TRBD2. CDR3 length equals 15 residues. CDR1 and CDR2 from the germline V gene are GTSNPN and SVGIG (reference sequence). The ends lost 5 bases at V and 3 bases at J; junction bases unmatched: 4. CDR3 amino acids: CAWETSGGATDTQYF. The CDR3 nucleotides read TGTGCCTGGGAGACTAGCGGGGGGGCGACAGATACGCAGTATTTT. Complete variable domain (other parts from reference TRBV30 and TRBJ2-3): SQTIHQWPATLVQPVGSPLSLECTVEGTSNPNLYWYRQAAGRGLQLLFYSVGIGQISSEVPQNLSASRPQDRQFILSSKKLLLSDSGFYLCAWETSGGATDTQYFGPGTRLTVL.

The chain is built from TRBV28 and TRBJ2-3, with D maybe TRBD1 (7 bases). CDR1 and CDR2 (germline): MDHEN, SYDVKM. V was pared by 2 bases and J by 5 bases, with 14 bases between. This CDR3 spans 15 amino acids. CDR3 sequence (DNA): TGTGCCAGCAGTTTAGAGCCGGGGGACAGAGATACGCAGTATTTT. Its protein is CASSLEPGDRDTQYF.

The CDR3 DNA reads as TGTGCCACCTCCCTGGGGGGGGGCAGCACAGATACGCAGTATTTT. Protein: CATSLGGGSTDTQYF. The rearrangement joins TRBV3-1 (or the pseudogene TRBV3-2) to TRBJ2-3; D may be TRBD2 (7 bases). This CDR3 region has 15 residues. With 10 bases removed from V and 0 bases from J, the gap between germline ends came to 17 bases. CDR1 and CDR2 from the germline V gene are LGHDT and YNNKEL (reference sequence).

This chain links TRBV5-4 with TRBJ1-3, with 7 bases fitting TRBD1. V lost 1 base and J lost 4; bases outside the gene matches: 5. This CDR3 contains 15 residues. Germline lookup yields CDR1 SGHNT and CDR2 YYREEE (reference sequence). Here the CDR3 reads CASSLLTGEGNTIYF. In DNA form, the CDR3 reads TGTGCCAGCAGCTTGCTTACAGGGGAAGGAAACACCATATATTTT.

The genes are TRBV29-1 and TRBJ2-1, with D perhaps TRBD1 (6 bases). Per germline, CDR1 SQVTM and CDR2 ANQGSEA. V was trimmed by 4 bases and J by 5 bases, leaving 9 bases between them. The CDR3 loop spans 12 amino acids. CDR3 protein: CSVVTGNNEQFF. CDR3 nucleotides: TGCAGCGTTGTTACAGGGAACAATGAGCAGTTCTTC.

The chain recombines TRBV29-1 with TRBJ2-1; D remains ambiguous. Germline lookup yields CDR1 SQVTM and CDR2 ANQGSEA. The germline V and J ends were trimmed by 7 bases and 5 bases, with 9 bases remaining between them. The CDR3 covers 11 residues. The CDR3: CSGIENNEQFF. The CDR3 DNA follows: TGCAGCGGTATAGAAAACAATGAGCAGTTCTTC.

The chain has TRBV20-1 and TRBJ2-3, with TRBD2 identical over 7 bases. V was pared by 3 bases and J by 1 base, with 4 bases of the junction left unmatched. This CDR3 contains 14 residues. Germline V lookup: CDR1 DFQATT, CDR2 SNEGSKA (reference sequence). The CDR3 DNA reads as TGCAGTGCTAGTCCGCGGGAGCGCACAGATACGCAGTATTTT. Its translation is CSASPRERTDTQYF.

CDR3: CSASPQGYEQFF. The CDR3 region has the DNA TGCAGTGCTAGTCCCCAGGGGTATGAGCAGTTCTTC. The gene calls are TRBV20-1 and TRBJ2-1, with TRBD1 as a possible D gene (6 bases). Germline CDR1 and CDR2: DFQATT and SNEGSKA (reference sequence). The CDR3 covers 12 residues. The V end lost 3 bases, the J end lost 8 bases, and 11 bases lay between the germline ends.

V usage is TRBV12-3 or TRBV12-4 and J usage is TRBJ2-1; D possibly corresponds to TRBD2 (5 bases). V lost 7 bases and J 9 bases, leaving 13 bases between the germline ends. The CDR3 has 12 amino acids. DNA for the CDR3: TGTGCCAGCACCCGAACTAGGCTTGAGCAGTTCTTC. It is translated as CASTRTRLEQFF.

The V call is TRBV7-9, the J call TRBJ2-7; 10 positions match TRBD2. The V segment lost 5 bases and the J segment 7 bases; nucleotides outside the gene matches: 11. Per germline, CDR1 SEHNR and CDR2 FQNEAQ (reference sequence). The CDR3 contains 15 residues. For the CDR3, the DNA is TGTGCCAGCAGCCACCTAGCGGGGGCGAGGGAAGAGCAGTACTTC. Translated: CASSHLAGAREEQYF.

In its sample, this clone was seen once. This sequence joins TRBV30 and TRBJ1-6; 7 bases line up with TRBD1. CDR1 is GTSNPN, CDR2 SVGIG, per germline (reference sequence). V gave up 1 base and J gave up 6 bases; unmatched junction bases: 0. This CDR3 region has 13 residues. This chain's CDR3 is CAWSEGANSPLHF. The CDR3 coding sequence is TGTGCCTGGAGTGAGGGGGCTAATTCACCCCTCCACTTT.